These 26 T cell receptor beta chains were sequenced from one sample in a study of response to subunit inactivated influenza vaccine. One entry per CDR3 protein, called by TCRdb with MiXCR from the RT-PCR reads. The table shows approximately 500,000 distinct CDR3 sequences, with roughly 15% occurring only once. Specimen: PBMCs from blood, collected approximately 13 days after vaccination. The receptors originated from a man in his fifties who received an inactivated influenza vaccine.

There are many counts of this clonotype. The rearrangement uses TRBV20-1 and TRBJ2-1, with 11 bases fitting TRBD2. The germline V gene has CDR1 DFQATT and CDR2 SNEGSKA (reference sequence). V lost 5 bases, J lost 6 bases, and 9 bases stayed unmatched. This CDR3 has 15 amino acids. The CDR3 bases are TGCAGTGCTCGAAAACTAGCGGGGGCCGCCAATGAGCAGTTCTTC. As protein: CSARKLAGAANEQFF.

This clonotype appeared a few times. The chain couples TRBV24-1 to TRBJ2-5; 7 bases match TRBD2. The length of the CDR3 is 14 residues. Trimming at V came to 1 base and at J to 5 bases, leaving 3 bases not matched to a gene. The germline V gene has CDR1 KGHDR and CDR2 SFDVKD. Here the CDR3 reads CATSDFWGGETQYF. As DNA, the CDR3 is TGTGCCACCAGTGATTTTTGGGGAGGGGAGACCCAGTACTTC.

The chain combines TRBV4-3 with TRBJ1-2; D is perhaps TRBD1 (6 bases). V lost 1 base to trimming and J lost 1 base, with 10 bases between them. This CDR3 contains 15 residues. The germline CDR1 and CDR2 sequences are LGHNA and YSLEER. The CDR3 loop reads CASSQGTALNYGYTF. The CDR3 DNA reads as TGCGCCAGCAGCCAAGGGACAGCGCTTAACTATGGCTACACCTTC.

This clonotype has just a few counts. The chain links TRBV6-5 to TRBJ2-5; D may be TRBD1 (6 bases). Between the trimmed V and J ends, which lost 0 bases and 5 bases, there was a span of 13 bases. Germline lookup yields CDR1 MNHEY and CDR2 SVGAGI. There are 15 residues in the CDR3. CDR3 region: CASSYSLGQRETQYF. DNA of the CDR3: TGTGCCAGCAGTTACTCTCTAGGACAGCGTGAGACCCAGTACTTC.

This clonotype was seen a handful of times. The CDR3 sequence: CASSYSSGGGGYEQYF. CDR3 nucleotide sequence: TGTGCCAGCAGTTACTCCTCGGGAGGGGGGGGCTACGAGCAGTACTTC. The chain has TRBV6-5 and TRBJ2-7; 8 nucleotides line up with TRBD2. Trimming at V came to 0 bases and at J to 3 bases, leaving 7 bases not matched to a gene. The CDR3 is made up of 16 amino acids. Germline CDR1 and CDR2: MNHEY and SVGAGI.

This sequence joins TRBV7-2 and TRBJ2-4; D might be TRBD1 (6 bases). Looked up from germline, CDR1 is SGHTA and CDR2 is FQGNSA. The CDR3 covers 14 residues. Between the trimmed V and J ends, which lost 5 bases and 8 bases, there was a span of 16 bases. In nucleotides, the CDR3 is TGTGCCAGCAGCCCCGCAAGGGGGTTTGACATTCAGTACTTC. It specifies CASSPARGFDIQYF.

This clonotype was detected ten times or more. DNA for the CDR3: TGTGCCCAAAGACGAGGGTCGGGCTCCTACGAGCAGTACTTC. This encodes CAQRRGSGSYEQYF. The chain combines TRBV2 with TRBJ2-7; perhaps TRBD2 as D (5 bases). V was trimmed by 11 bases and J by 0 bases, leaving 17 bases between them. This CDR3 contains 14 residues. Germline-derived CDR1 and CDR2 are SNHLY and FYNNEI.

This chain connects TRBV4-2 to TRBJ2-7, with D perhaps TRBD1 (6 bases). The CDR3 extends over 14 amino acids. Trimming stripped 1 base from V and 6 bases from J, with 13 bases between. The germline V gene encodes CDR1 LGHNA and CDR2 YNFKEQ. The CDR3: CASSQGDTAREQYF. The CDR3 coding sequence is TGTGCCAGCAGCCAAGGGGACACCGCGCGCGAGCAGTACTTC.

V is TRBV20-1 and J is TRBJ2-1; tentative D call: TRBD1 (5 bases). This CDR3 spans 14 amino acids. CDR1 and CDR2 from the germline V gene are DFQATT and SNEGSKA (reference sequence). The germline V and J ends were trimmed by 0 bases and 7 bases, with 13 bases remaining between them. The CDR3 here is CSARDQRWTNEQFF. The CDR3 DNA follows: TGCAGTGCTAGAGATCAGAGGTGGACAAATGAGCAGTTCTTC.

There are a few counts of this clonotype. The V call is TRBV27, the J call TRBJ2-1; TRBD2 agrees at 9 bases. Germline CDR1 reads MNHEY; CDR2 reads SMNVEV (reference sequence). CDR3 length: 15 amino acids. The ends lost 5 bases at V and 7 bases at J; junction bases unmatched: 9. As DNA, the CDR3 is TGTGCCAGCAGTCCACACAGGCTAGCGGGGAATGAGCAGTTCTTC. This translates into CASSPHRLAGNEQFF.

The chain is built from TRBV2 and TRBJ2-7; no definite D call. Between the trimmed V and J ends, which lost 4 bases and 2 bases, there was a span of 6 bases. Germline-derived CDR1 and CDR2 are SNHLY and FYNNEI. This CDR3 has 12 residues. CDR3: CASSVSAYEQYF. CDR3 nucleotide sequence: TGTGCCAGCAGTGTGTCGGCCTACGAGCAGTACTTC.

This rearrangement joins TRBV14 to TRBJ1-1; no definite D call. Per germline, CDR1 SGHDN and CDR2 FVKESK. V was clipped by 1 base and J by 5 bases, with 11 bases between them. The CDR3 length is 14 residues. Written as DNA, the CDR3 is TGTGCCAGCAGCCAAGGGTTCTTTGTGACTGAAGCTTTCTTT. It encodes CASSQGFFVTEAFF.

The chain couples TRBV7-9 to TRBJ2-7; D not certain. This CDR3 contains 15 residues. The V gene's germline CDR1 is SEHNR and CDR2 FQNEAQ (reference sequence). V was clipped by 5 bases and J by 0 bases, with 14 bases between them. The CDR3 bases are TGTGCCAGCAGCCAACCACGCCTTAGCTCCTACGAGCAGTACTTC. This translates into CASSQPRLSSYEQYF.

The table lists this clonotype with a few counts. The rearrangement links TRBV20-1 to TRBJ2-1, with D hard to call. Germline V gene data show CDR1 as DFQATT and CDR2 as SNEGSKA (reference sequence). This CDR3 has 14 residues. CDR3 residues: CTLPTSRTYNEQFF. The CDR3 DNA reads TGCACCCTGCCCACATCCAGGACCTACAATGAGCAGTTCTTC.

The V and J genes are TRBV30 and TRBJ1-2, with 8 positions matching TRBD1. V gave up 0 bases and J gave up 4 bases; unmatched junction bases: 1. This CDR3 has 13 amino acids. Looked up from germline, CDR1 is GTSNPN and CDR2 is SVGIG (reference sequence). CDR3 sequence: CAWSVGTGYGYTF. In DNA form, the CDR3 reads TGTGCCTGGAGTGTGGGGACAGGCTATGGCTACACCTTC.

J is TRBJ2-5 and V is TRBV4-3, with no clear D. Germline CDR1 and CDR2: LGHNA and YSLEER. Trimming shortened V by 2 bases and J by 2 bases, and 15 bases separated the two germline ends. This CDR3 is built from 16 residues. The CDR3 loop is CASSQTYRLPQETQYF. The CDR3 coding sequence is TGCGCCAGCAGCCAAACCTACCGACTTCCTCAAGAGACCCAGTACTTC.

This clonotype was seen ten or more times. The chain recombines TRBV6-5 with TRBJ2-1; no clear D. The CDR3 length is 13 residues. V lost 2 bases and J lost 4, with 6 bases in between. The germline V gene encodes CDR1 MNHEY and CDR2 SVGAGI. In DNA, the CDR3 is TGTGCCAGCAGTTACGGCAGGTACAATGAGCAGTTCTTC. Its translation is CASSYGRYNEQFF.

This clonotype was found a few times. J is TRBJ1-1 and V is TRBV9; D gene unclear. Between the trimmed V and J ends, which lost 5 bases and 1 base, there was a span of 15 bases. Germline V gene data show CDR1 as SGDLS and CDR2 as YYNGEE. This CDR3 is built from 15 residues. CDR3 amino acids: CASRLDALGNTEAFF. CDR3 DNA sequence: TGTGCCAGCAGACTCGACGCTCTTGGGAACACTGAAGCTTTCTTT.

The table lists this clonotype with a few counts. The V and J genes are TRBV6-5 and TRBJ2-3; 10 bases are a match to TRBD2. This CDR3 region has 16 residues. Germline CDR1 and CDR2: MNHEY and SVGAGI. The J segment lost 7 bases and the V segment lost 0 bases, leaving 7 bases of the junction unmatched. In nucleotides, the CDR3 is TGTGCCAGCAGTTACTCGAGCGGGGGGGCCGGGTATACGCAGTATTTT. Its translation: CASSYSSGGAGYTQYF.

This clonotype was seen at least ten times. J is TRBJ1-2 and V is TRBV4-2; 8 bases fit TRBD1. The trim removed 3 bases at V and 8 bases at J, leaving 11 bases unmatched. The CDR3 has 15 amino acids. Germline assignment: CDR1 LGHNA and CDR2 YNFKEQ. CDR3 in amino acids: CASSHPLQGARGYTF. In DNA form, the CDR3 reads TGTGCCAGCAGCCACCCTCTGCAGGGGGCTAGGGGCTACACCTTC.

A single count supports this clonotype. An end of the junction differs from the germline gene, which may be a read error. This chain uses TRBV18 with TRBJ2-2; the D is unclear. Germline-derived CDR1 and CDR2 are KGHSH and LQKENI. The CDR3 sequence is 15 residues long. The CDR3 nucleotides are TGTGCCACCTCACCACCCGAGACGAACACCGGGGAGCTGTTTTTT. This sequence encodes CATSPPETNTGELFF.

There are a few counts of this clonotype. V gene TRBV19 combines with J gene TRBJ2-1; 11 bases fit TRBD2. Germline V gene lookup returns CDR1 LNHDA and CDR2 SQIVND (reference sequence). V was clipped by 5 bases and J by 9 bases; unmatched bases: 3. This CDR3 has 13 amino acids. DNA for the CDR3: TGTGCCAGTAGTGCGACTAGCGGGACTGAGCAGTTCTTC. Translating it yields CASSATSGTEQFF.

This clonotype has ten or more counts. The rearrangement links TRBV12-3 or TRBV12-4 to TRBJ1-5, with 8 bases fitting TRBD1. Germline trimming cut 6 bases from V and 3 bases from J; bases unmatched to any gene: 13. This CDR3 has 17 residues. The CDR3 region has the DNA TGTGCCAGCAGCCCGACAGGGGCCCGAGGCATCAATCAGCCCCAGCATTTT. Translation: CASSPTGARGINQPQHF.

The J gene is TRBJ2-1, the V gene TRBV24-1; possible D gene TRBD2, 6 bases. CDR3 length: 16 amino acids. Trimming took off 2 bases at V and 0 bases at J, with 10 bases between the two ends. Per the germline V gene, CDR1 is KGHDR and CDR2 is SFDVKD. CDR3: CATSDSGLSSYNEQFF. For the CDR3, the DNA is TGTGCCACCAGTGATTCGGGACTGAGCTCCTACAATGAGCAGTTCTTC.

This chain joins TRBV7-9 and TRBJ1-1; weak D call: TRBD1 (6 bases). Per the germline V gene, CDR1 is SEHNR and CDR2 is FQNEAQ (reference sequence). V was shortened by 1 base and J by 6 bases, with 12 bases between the two germline ends. This CDR3 has 14 residues. The CDR3 bases are TGTGCCAGCAGCTTAGTTAGGACAGTAGCTGAAGCTTTCTTT. Its translation is CASSLVRTVAEAFF.

This clonotype was detected only a few times. The genes are TRBV20-1 and TRBJ2-1; 10 positions match TRBD2. CDR3 length equals 15 residues. Trimming removed 1 base from V and 3 bases from J; junction bases left unmatched: 3. From germline, CDR1 is DFQATT and CDR2 SNEGSKA (reference sequence). The chain's CDR3 is CSARAPSGSYNEQFF. The CDR3 DNA reads as TGCAGTGCTAGAGCCCCTAGCGGGAGCTACAATGAGCAGTTCTTC.